This T cell receptor (beta chain) was obtained from a study of shared clonotypes between healthy human individuals. The V segment lost 2 bases and the J segment 2 bases; nucleotides outside the gene matches: 5. Germline V gives CDR1 SGHTA, CDR2 FQGTGA. This CDR3 is built from 16 residues. The test was conducted at deep level. The method was immunoSEQ multiplex PCR; TCRdb's version includes in-frame clones alone and lacks a portion of them. Here the sample spans millions of clones, around 95% being singletons. Sequencing was performed on naive CD4+ T cells sorted from blood. Specified subset: CD45RA+ positively selected. The TCR originated in a man aged 18 to 29 in good health. The V call is TRBV7-3, the J call TRBJ2-1; 8 bases are shared with TRBD2. The CDR3 is CASSLGSGGAYNEQFF. The CDR3 region has the DNA TGTGCCAGCAGCTTAGGGAGCGGGGGCGCCTACAATGAGCAGTTCTTC.